This T cell receptor (beta chain) was profiled in a study of T-cell reconstitution after alpha-beta-depleted transplantation in children. The germline V gene encodes CDR1 KGHSH and CDR2 LQKENI. The CDR3 totals 13 residues. With 2 bases removed from V and 3 bases from J, the gap between germline ends came to 5 bases. The TCRbeta library incorporated unique molecular identifiers. TCRdb processed the PCR reads anew with MiXCR; each CDR3 protein has one entry. The data contain 190,000 or so distinct CDR3 sequences, about 6.4% of them seen just once; the ten biggest clones take up around 2.7%. This clonotype was counted many times.

This rearrangement joins TRBV18 to TRBJ1-5, with D unresolved. The sample in question was PBMCs from the stem cell graft donor, obtained from the stem cell graft. This sequence was found in a human donor who donated a stem cell graft to a child with Wiskott-Aldrich syndrome. CDR3 DNA sequence: TGTGCCAGCTCACCAGCGATCAATCAGCCCCAGCATTTT. Amino acid sequence: CASSPAINQPQHF.